This T cell receptor beta chain was recorded in a study of ipilimumab plus nivolumab after autologous stem cell transplantation. Overall study: Typical patient got about 5 ipilimumab doses and about eight nivolumab doses (median). The DLBCL group included primary refractory and relapsed cases.

Between the trimmed V and J ends, which lost 4 bases and 3 bases, there was a span of 13 bases. The V gene's germline CDR1 is SGHDT and CDR2 YYEEEE. The CDR3 extends over 14 amino acids. Sequencing was performed with immunoSEQ multiplex PCR; in TCRdb, only in-frame clones are kept and a portion is missing. Of about 19,000 clones listed, about 81% are singletons. The material sequenced was PBMCs, taken in a trial of ipilimumab plus nivolumab as post-transplant consolidation. V and J are TRBV5-6 and TRBJ1-1; TRBD1 might be the D (5 bases). This receptor was obtained from a male donor with diffuse large B-cell lymphoma. CDR3 residues: CASSPRRGYTEAFF. The CDR3 DNA is TGTGCCAGCAGCCCCCGCCGGGGCTACACTGAAGCTTTCTTT.